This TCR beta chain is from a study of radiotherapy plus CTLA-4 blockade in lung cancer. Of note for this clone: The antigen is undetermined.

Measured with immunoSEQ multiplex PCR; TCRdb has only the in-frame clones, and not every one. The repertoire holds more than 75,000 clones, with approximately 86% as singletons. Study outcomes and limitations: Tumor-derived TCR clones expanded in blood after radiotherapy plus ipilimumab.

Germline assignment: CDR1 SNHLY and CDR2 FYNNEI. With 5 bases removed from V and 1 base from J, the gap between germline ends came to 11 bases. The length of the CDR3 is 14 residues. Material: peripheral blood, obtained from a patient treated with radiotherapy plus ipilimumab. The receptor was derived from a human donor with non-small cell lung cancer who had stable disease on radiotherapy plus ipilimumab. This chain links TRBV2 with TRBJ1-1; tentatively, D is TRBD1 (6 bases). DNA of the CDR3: TGTGCCAGCAGTTTTTGGACAGAGAACACTGAAGCTTTCTTT. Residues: CASSFWTENTEAFF.